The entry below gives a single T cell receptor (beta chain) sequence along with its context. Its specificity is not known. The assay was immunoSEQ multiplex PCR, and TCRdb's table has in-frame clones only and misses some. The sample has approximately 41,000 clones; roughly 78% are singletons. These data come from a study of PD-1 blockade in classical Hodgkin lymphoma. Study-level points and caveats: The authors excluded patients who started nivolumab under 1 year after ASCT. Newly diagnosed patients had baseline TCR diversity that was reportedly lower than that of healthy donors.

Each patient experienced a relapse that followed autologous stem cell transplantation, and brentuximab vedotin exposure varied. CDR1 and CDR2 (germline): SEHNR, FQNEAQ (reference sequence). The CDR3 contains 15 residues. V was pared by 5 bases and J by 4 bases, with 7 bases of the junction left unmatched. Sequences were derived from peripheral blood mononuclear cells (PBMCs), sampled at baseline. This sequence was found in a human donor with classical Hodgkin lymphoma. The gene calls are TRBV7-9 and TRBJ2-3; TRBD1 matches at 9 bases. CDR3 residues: CASSPGGTGPDTQYF. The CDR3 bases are TGTGCCAGCAGCCCTGGAGGGACAGGGCCAGATACGCAGTATTTT.